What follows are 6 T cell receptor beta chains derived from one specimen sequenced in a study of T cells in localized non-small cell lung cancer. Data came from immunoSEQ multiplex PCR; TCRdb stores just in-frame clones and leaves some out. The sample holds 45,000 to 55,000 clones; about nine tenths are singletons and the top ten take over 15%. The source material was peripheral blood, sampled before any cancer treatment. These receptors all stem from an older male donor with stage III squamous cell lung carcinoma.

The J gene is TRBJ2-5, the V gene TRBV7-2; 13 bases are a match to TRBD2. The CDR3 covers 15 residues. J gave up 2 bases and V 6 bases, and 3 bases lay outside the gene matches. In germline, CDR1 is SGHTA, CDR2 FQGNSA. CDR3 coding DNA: TGTGCCAGCAGACCGACTAGCGGGGGGCAAGAGACCCAGTACTTC. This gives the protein CASRPTSGGQETQYF.

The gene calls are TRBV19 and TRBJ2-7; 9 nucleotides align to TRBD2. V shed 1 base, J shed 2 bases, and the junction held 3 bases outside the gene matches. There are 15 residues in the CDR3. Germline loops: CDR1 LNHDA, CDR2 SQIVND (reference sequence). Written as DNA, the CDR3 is TGTGCCAGTAGTATAGCTAGCGGGGTTACCTACGAGCAGTACTTC. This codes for CASSIASGVTYEQYF.

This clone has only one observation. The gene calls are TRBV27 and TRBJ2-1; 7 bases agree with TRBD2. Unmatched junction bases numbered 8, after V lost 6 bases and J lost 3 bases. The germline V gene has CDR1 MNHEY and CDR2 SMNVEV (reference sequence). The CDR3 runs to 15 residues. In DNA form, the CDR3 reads TGTGCCAGCAGGGGTCTAGCGGCAAACTACAATGAGCAGTTCTTC. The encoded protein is CASRGLAANYNEQFF.

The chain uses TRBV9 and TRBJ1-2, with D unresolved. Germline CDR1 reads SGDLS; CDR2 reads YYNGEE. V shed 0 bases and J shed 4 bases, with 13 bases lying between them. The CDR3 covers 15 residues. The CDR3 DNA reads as TGTGCCAGCAGCGTAGGTGAGGGATTAAGCTATGGCTACACCTTC. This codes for CASSVGEGLSYGYTF. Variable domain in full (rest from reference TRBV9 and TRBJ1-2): DSGVTQTPKHLITATGQRVTLRCSPRSGDLSVYWYQQSLDQGLQFLIQYYNGEERAKGNILERFSAQQFPDLHSELNLSSLELGDSALYFCASSVGEGLSYGYTFGSGTRLTVV.

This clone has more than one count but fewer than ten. CDR3 nucleotides: TGTGCCAGCAGTGATCGGGACAGTTCGTTTTCCCTCCACTTT. Protein: CASSDRDSSFSLHF. The rearrangement links TRBV2 to TRBJ1-6, with 7 bases aligning to TRBD1. The CDR3 sequence is 14 residues long. Trimming took 3 bases from V and 14 from J; bases not matched to a gene: 10. The germline CDR1 and CDR2 sequences are SNHLY and FYNNEI.

CDR3 region: CASSPTVSGYTF. DNA for the CDR3: TGTGCCAGCTCACCAACAGTGTCGGGCTACACCTTC. The V call is TRBV18, the J call TRBJ1-2; unclear D gene. V was shortened by 2 bases and J by 8 bases, with 9 bases between the two germline ends. CDR1 and CDR2 (germline): KGHSH, LQKENI. This CDR3 is 12 amino acids long.